This TCR beta chain derives from a study of prognosis after radiotherapy for stage I lung cancer. At the level of the study: Distant metastases struck a handful of patients a median of approximately seven months after radiotherapy; 15 showed no significant progression.

Node negativity on CT and PET/CT was present in all patients, alongside an absence of prior chemotherapy, radiotherapy or other malignancies. From genomic DNA, TCR beta CDR3 was amplified by two-round multiplex PCR. First-round PCR, the initial amplification, used primers specific to each TRBV and TRBJ gene. Each CDR3 protein gets one entry after TCRdb re-called the multiplex PCR reads with MiXCR. The sample includes just over 30,000 distinct CDR3 sequences, approximately 30% seen only once; the top ten take more than 30%. About this clonotype itself: With a much larger clone just one base away, this may be a read error.

Trimming removed 2 bases from V and 12 bases from J, with 10 bases in between. CDR3 size: 11 residues. Germline values: CDR1 SEHNR, CDR2 FQNEAQ (reference sequence). This sequence was found in a donor at least 50 years old with non-small cell lung cancer. The specimen comprised PBMCs, sampled before or after stereotactic body radiation therapy (not recorded which). The rearrangement joins TRBV7-9 to TRBJ1-1; the D is unclear. The CDR3 sequence: CASSLSPLSFF. The CDR3 region has the DNA TGTGCCAGCAGCTTATCGCCTCTGTCTTTCTTT.